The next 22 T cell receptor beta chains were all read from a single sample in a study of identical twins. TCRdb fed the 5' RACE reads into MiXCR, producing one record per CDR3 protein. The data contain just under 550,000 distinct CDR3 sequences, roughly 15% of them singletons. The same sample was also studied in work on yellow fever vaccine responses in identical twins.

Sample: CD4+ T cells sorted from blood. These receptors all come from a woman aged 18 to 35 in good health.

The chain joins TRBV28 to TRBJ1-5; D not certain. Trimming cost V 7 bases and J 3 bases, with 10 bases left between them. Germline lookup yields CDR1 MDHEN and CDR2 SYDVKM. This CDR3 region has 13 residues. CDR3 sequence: CASTPRNNQPQHF. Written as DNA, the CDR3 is TGTGCCAGCACCCCGCGGAACAATCAGCCCCAGCATTTT.

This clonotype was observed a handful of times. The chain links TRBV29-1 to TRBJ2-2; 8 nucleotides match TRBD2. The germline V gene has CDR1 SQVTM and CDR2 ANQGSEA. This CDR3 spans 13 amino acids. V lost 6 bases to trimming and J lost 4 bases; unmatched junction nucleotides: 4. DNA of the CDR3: TGCAGCGTCGGGGGGGCAGTCACCGGGGAGCTGTTTTTT. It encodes CSVGGAVTGELFF.

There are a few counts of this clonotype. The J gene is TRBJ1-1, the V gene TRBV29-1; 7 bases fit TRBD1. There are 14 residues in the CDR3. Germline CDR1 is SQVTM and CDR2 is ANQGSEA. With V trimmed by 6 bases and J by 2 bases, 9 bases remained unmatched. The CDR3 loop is CSVHRGWENTEAFF. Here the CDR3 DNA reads TGCAGCGTCCACAGGGGTTGGGAAAACACTGAAGCTTTCTTT.

In DNA form, the CDR3 reads TGCGCCAGCAGCTGGGGACAGCAACAGTACTTC. Translation gives CASSWGQQQYF. This rearrangement joins TRBV5-1 to TRBJ2-7, with TRBD1 matching 7 bases. This CDR3 comprises 11 residues. V lost 3 bases to trimming and J lost 10 bases; unmatched junction nucleotides: 4. CDR1 SGHRS and CDR2 YFSETQ come from the germline V gene.

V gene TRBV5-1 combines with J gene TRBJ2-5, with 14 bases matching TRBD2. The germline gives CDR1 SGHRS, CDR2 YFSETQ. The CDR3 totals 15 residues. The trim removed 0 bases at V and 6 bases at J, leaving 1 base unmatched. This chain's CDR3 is CASSLGTSGRQTQYF. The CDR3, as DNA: TGCGCCAGCAGCTTGGGGACTAGCGGGAGGCAGACCCAGTACTTC. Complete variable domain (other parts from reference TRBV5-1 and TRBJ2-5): KAGVTQTPRYLIKTRGQQVTLSCSPISGHRSVSWYQQTPGQGLQFLFEYFSETQRNKGNFPGRFSGRQFSNSRSEMNVSTLELGDSALYLCASSLGTSGRQTQYFGPGTRLLVL.

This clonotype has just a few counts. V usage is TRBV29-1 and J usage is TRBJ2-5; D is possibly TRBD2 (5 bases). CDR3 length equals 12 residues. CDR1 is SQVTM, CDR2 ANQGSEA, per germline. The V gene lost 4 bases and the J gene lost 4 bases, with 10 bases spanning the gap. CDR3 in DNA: TGCAGCGTTGCCGGGAACAGAGAGACCCAGTACTTC. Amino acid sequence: CSVAGNRETQYF.

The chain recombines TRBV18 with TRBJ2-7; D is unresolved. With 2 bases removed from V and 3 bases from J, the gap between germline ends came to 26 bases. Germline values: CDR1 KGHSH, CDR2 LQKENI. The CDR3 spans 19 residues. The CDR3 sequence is CASSPGVRPENQPNYEQYV. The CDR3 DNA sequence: TGTGCCAGCTCACCAGGGGTTCGTCCGGAGAATCAACCAAACTACGAGCAGTACGTC.

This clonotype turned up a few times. The CDR3 sequence is CASRNLDSSYNEQFF. As DNA, the CDR3 is TGTGCCAGCAGAAATTTGGACAGCTCCTACAATGAGCAGTTCTTC. This sequence joins TRBV6-2 or TRBV6-3 and TRBJ2-1; TRBD1 might be the D (6 bases). V lost 6 bases and J lost 0, with 12 bases in between. The V gene's germline CDR1 is MNHEY and CDR2 SVGEGT. The CDR3 covers 15 residues.

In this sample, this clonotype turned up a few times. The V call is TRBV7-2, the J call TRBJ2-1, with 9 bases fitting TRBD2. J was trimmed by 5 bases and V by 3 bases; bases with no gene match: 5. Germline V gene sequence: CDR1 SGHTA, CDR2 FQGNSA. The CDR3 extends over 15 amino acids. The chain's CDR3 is CASSFGLAGNNEQFF. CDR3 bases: TGTGCCAGCAGCTTTGGGCTAGCGGGAAACAATGAGCAGTTCTTC. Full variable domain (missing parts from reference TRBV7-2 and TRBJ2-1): GAGVSQSPSNKVTEKGKDVELRCDPISGHTALYWYRQSLGQGLEFLIYFQGNSAPDKSGLPSDRFSAERTGGSVSTLTIQRTQQEDSAVYLCASSFGLAGNNEQFFGPGTRLTVL.

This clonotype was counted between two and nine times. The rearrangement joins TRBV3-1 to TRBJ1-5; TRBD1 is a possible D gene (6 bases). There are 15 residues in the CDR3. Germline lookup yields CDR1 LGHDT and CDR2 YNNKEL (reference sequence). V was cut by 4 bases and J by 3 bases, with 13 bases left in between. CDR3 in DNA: TGTGCCAGCAGCCGGGCAGGGGTAGACAATCAGCCCCAGCATTTT. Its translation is CASSRAGVDNQPQHF.

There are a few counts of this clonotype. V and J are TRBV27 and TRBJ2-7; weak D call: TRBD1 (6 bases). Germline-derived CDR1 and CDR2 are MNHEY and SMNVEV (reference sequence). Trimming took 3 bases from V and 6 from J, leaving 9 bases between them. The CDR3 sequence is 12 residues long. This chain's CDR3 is CASSFQGSEQYV. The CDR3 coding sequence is TGTGCCAGCAGTTTTCAGGGGAGCGAGCAGTACGTC.

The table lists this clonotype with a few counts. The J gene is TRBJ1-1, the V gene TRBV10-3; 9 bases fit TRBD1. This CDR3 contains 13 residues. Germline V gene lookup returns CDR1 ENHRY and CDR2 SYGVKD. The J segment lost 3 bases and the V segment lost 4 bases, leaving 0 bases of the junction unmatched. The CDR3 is CAISGDRDTEAFF. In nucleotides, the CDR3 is TGTGCCATCAGTGGGGACAGGGACACTGAAGCTTTCTTT.

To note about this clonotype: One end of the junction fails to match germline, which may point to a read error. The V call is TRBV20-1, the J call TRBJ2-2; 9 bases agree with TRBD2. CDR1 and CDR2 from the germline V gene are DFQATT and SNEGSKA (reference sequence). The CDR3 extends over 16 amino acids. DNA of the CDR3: TGCTGTGCTAGAGATCTGGCGGGGGGGTTTGCCGGGGAGCTGTTTTTT. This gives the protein CCARDLAGGFAGELFF.

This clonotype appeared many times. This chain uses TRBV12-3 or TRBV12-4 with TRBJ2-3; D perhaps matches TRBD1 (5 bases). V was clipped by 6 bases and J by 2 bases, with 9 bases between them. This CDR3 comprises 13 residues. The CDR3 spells CASSDRNTDTQYF. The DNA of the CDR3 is TGTGCCAGCAGCGACAGAAACACAGATACGCAGTATTTT.

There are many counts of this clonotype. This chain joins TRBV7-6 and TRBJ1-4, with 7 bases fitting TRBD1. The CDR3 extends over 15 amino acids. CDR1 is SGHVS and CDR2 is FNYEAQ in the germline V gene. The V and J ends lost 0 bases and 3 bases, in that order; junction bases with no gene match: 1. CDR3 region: CASSLAGTANEKLFF. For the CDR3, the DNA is TGTGCCAGCAGCTTAGCGGGGACAGCTAATGAAAAACTGTTTTTT.

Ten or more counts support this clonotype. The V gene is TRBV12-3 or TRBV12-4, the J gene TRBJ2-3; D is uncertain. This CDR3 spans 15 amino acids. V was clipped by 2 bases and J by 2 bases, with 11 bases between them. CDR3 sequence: CASSLTSINTDTQYF. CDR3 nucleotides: TGTGCCAGCAGTTTAACCTCCATTAACACAGATACGCAGTATTTT.

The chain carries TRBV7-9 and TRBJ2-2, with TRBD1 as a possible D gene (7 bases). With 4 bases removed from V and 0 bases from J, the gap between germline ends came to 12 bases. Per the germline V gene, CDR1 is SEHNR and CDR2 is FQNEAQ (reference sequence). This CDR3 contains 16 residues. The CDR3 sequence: CASSSQGGTNTGELFF. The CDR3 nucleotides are TGTGCCAGCAGCTCTCAGGGGGGAACGAACACCGGGGAGCTGTTTTTT.

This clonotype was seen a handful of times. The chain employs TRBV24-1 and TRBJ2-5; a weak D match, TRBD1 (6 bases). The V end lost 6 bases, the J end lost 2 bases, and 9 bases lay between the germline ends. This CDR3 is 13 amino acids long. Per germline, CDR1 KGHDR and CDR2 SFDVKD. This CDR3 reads CATSTGKQETQYF. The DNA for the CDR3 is TGTGCCACCAGTACAGGGAAACAAGAGACCCAGTACTTC.

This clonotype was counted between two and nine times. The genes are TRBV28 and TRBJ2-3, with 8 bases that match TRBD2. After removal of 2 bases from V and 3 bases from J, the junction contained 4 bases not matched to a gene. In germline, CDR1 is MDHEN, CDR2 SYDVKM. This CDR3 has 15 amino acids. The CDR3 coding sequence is TGTGCCAGCAGTTTAGGCGGGAGGAGAACAGATACGCAGTATTTT. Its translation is CASSLGGRRTDTQYF.

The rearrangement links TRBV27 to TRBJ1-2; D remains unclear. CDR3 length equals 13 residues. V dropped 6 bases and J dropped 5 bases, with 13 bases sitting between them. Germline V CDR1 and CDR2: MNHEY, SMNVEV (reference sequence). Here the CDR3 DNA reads TGTGCCAGCAGCCGCTCCGCCTCGTATGGCTACACCTTC. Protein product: CASSRSASYGYTF.

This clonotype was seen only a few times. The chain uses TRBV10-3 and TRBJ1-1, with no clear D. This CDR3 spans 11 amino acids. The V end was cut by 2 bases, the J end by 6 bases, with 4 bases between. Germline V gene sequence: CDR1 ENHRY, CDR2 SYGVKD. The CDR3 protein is CAISEGAEAFF. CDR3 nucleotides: TGTGCCATCAGTGAGGGAGCTGAAGCTTTCTTT.

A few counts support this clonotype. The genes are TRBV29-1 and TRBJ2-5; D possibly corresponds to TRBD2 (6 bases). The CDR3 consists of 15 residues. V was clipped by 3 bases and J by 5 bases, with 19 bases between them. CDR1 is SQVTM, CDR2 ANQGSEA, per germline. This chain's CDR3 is CSVDALRGSGETQYF. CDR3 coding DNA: TGCAGCGTTGATGCTCTTAGAGGGAGCGGGGAGACCCAGTACTTC.